These 10 T cell receptor beta chains came from one sample sequenced in a study of cytomegalovirus exposure and HLA in healthy donors. The PCR was carried out with 60 Vbeta primers and 13 Jbeta primers. Here immunoSEQ multiplex PCR was the method, and the copy in TCRdb shows in-frame clones only, minus some. The sample includes some 150,000 clones, over 75% of them seen just once. Sequenced sample: PBMCs. Every receptor here comes from a man between 35 and 55 years old in good health and CMV-seronegative.

The V and J genes are TRBV4-3 and TRBJ2-7; the match to TRBD2 covers 14 bases. The CDR3 runs 16 residues. The V gene end was trimmed by 4 bases and the J gene end by 4 bases; junction bases not matched to a gene: 6. The V gene's germline CDR1 is LGHNA and CDR2 YSLEER. This chain's CDR3 is CASSRGLAGARYEQYF. The CDR3 DNA reads as TGCGCCAGCAGCCGGGGACTAGCGGGGGCACGTTACGAGCAGTACTTC.

The genes are TRBV4-1 and TRBJ1-1, with unresolved D. Germline CDR1 MGHRA, CDR2 YSYEKL. The CDR3 length is 15 residues. Trimming pared 5 bases from V and 2 bases from J, leaving 15 bases between. The CDR3 sequence is CASSSTTKGNTEAFF. CDR3 coding DNA: TGCGCCAGCAGCTCTACGACAAAAGGAAACACTGAAGCTTTCTTT.

The chain is built from TRBV15 and TRBJ1-2; TRBD1 is a possible D gene (5 bases). The ends were cut back, 5 bases at V and 7 bases at J, with 14 bases in the middle. Germline values: CDR1 LNHNV, CDR2 YYDKDF (reference sequence). The CDR3 sequence is 13 residues long. The CDR3 spells CATSEQGHGGYTF. As DNA, the CDR3 is TGTGCCACCAGCGAGCAGGGCCATGGTGGCTACACCTTC.

V usage is TRBV5-4 and J usage is TRBJ2-2; D remains ambiguous. CDR1 and CDR2 from the germline V gene are SGHNT and YYREEE (reference sequence). V was shortened by 2 bases and J by 6 bases, with 14 bases between the two germline ends. This CDR3 region has 15 residues. The CDR3 is CASSFDDLKAGELFF. As DNA, the CDR3 is TGTGCCAGCAGCTTCGATGACTTGAAGGCCGGGGAGCTGTTTTTT.

This clone was detected only a few times. The V gene is TRBV28, the J gene TRBJ1-2, with TRBD1 matching over 9 bases. Per germline, CDR1 MDHEN and CDR2 SYDVKM. The CDR3 has 15 amino acids. The V segment lost 2 bases and the J segment 8 bases; nucleotides outside the gene matches: 9. The CDR3 spells CASSLVTGGVWGYTF. The CDR3 DNA is TGTGCCAGCAGTTTAGTTACAGGGGGCGTTTGGGGCTACACCTTC.

This clone was seen a handful of times. At one end the junction does not follow the germline gene, possibly because of a read error. This CDR3 reads CASSLERSGRETQYF. The DNA for the CDR3 is TGTGCTAGCAGCTTAGAAAGGTCAGGGAGGGAGACCCAGTACTTC. The V and J genes are TRBV7-7 and TRBJ2-5; D is possibly TRBD2 (6 bases). The CDR3 loop spans 15 amino acids. CDR1 is SSHAT, CDR2 FNYEAQ, per germline (reference sequence). Full variable domain (rest looked up from reference TRBV7-7 and TRBJ2-5): GAGVSQSPRYKVTKRGQDVTLRCDPISSHATLYWYQQALGQGPEFLTYFNYEAQPDKSGLPSDRFSAERPEGSISTLTIQRTEQRDSAMYRCASSLERSGRETQYFGPGTRLLVL.

This clone occurred once. The chain recombines TRBV2 with TRBJ2-3; possible D gene TRBD2, 5 bases. The germline V and J ends were trimmed by 7 bases and 1 base, with 9 bases remaining between them. Germline assignment: CDR1 SNHLY and CDR2 FYNNEI. The CDR3 extends over 13 amino acids. The CDR3 DNA sequence: TGTGCCAGCAAGGCCGGGGGCACAGATACGCAGTATTTT. The encoded protein is CASKAGGTDTQYF.

The V and J genes are TRBV2 and TRBJ2-2; 12 bases are a match to TRBD2. This CDR3 contains 15 residues. With V trimmed by 7 bases and J by 8 bases, 8 bases remained unmatched. The V gene's germline CDR1 is SNHLY and CDR2 FYNNEI. CDR3 sequence: CASTPTSGGPGELFF. CDR3 nucleotides: TGTGCCAGCACACCGACTAGCGGGGGCCCGGGGGAGCTGTTTTTT.

J is TRBJ2-7 and V is TRBV15, with D possibly being TRBD1 (6 bases). The CDR3 is 13 amino acids. Trimming took off 8 bases at V and 3 bases at J, with 14 bases between the two ends. Germline CDR1 is LNHNV and CDR2 is YYDKDF (reference sequence). The CDR3 DNA reads TGTGCCACCCGGGACACGAATAACTACGAGCAGTACTTC. Its protein is CATRDTNNYEQYF.

The rearrangement joins TRBV21-1 to TRBJ2-7; the D segment call TRBD2 is taken from the table without a DNA check. TRBV21-1 is a recognized pseudogene. CDR3 length: 15 residues. The CDR3 DNA sequence: TGTGCCAGCACCTCGAAGAGGGAAGGGTCCTACGAGCAGTACTTC. It yields the protein CASTSKREGSYEQYF.